These 23 T cell receptor beta chains were all obtained from the same sample, sequenced in a study of metastatic and nonmetastatic thyroid tumors. Every patient was untreated before thyroid surgery. Through MiXCR, TCRdb re-clonotyped the PCR reads. The data show about 45,000 clones, 3.5% to 5% seen once. Sample: blood. The receptor source for this set is a female donor with papillary thyroid cancer or a benign thyroid nodule (not recorded which). Some clones in this sample may be carry-over from other donors' samples.

This clone has at least ten counts. This sequence joins TRBV20-1 and TRBJ2-7; perhaps TRBD2 as D (6 bases). The CDR3 extends over 12 amino acids. Trimming cost V 0 bases and J 7 bases, with 10 bases left between them. The germline V gene has CDR1 DFQATT and CDR2 SNEGSKA (reference sequence). CDR3 sequence reads: CSARDLLAEQYF. CDR3 sequence (DNA): TGCAGTGCTAGAGACCTTCTAGCGGAGCAGTACTTC.

Note on this clone: The germline gene is not matched at one end of the junction; a read error may be the cause. The chain links TRBV6-2 or TRBV6-3 to TRBJ1-1; tentative D call: TRBD1 (5 bases). The CDR3 spans 14 residues. Germline assignment: CDR1 MNHEY and CDR2 SVGEGT. The CDR3 DNA follows: TGTGCCAGCAGTTTCCCGGGACGGAACACTGAAGGTTTCTTT. It translates to CASSFPGRNTEGFF.

This clone was detected many times. The chain joins TRBV9 to TRBJ1-1; D is undetermined. This CDR3 is 15 amino acids long. Trimming pared 0 bases from V and 1 base from J, leaving 10 bases between. Germline CDR1 and CDR2: SGDLS and YYNGEE. The CDR3, as DNA: TGTGCCAGCAGCGTAGAGGGCGGGGAGAACACTGAAGCTTTCTTT. The encoded protein is CASSVEGGENTEAFF. The full variable domain, with the rest looked up from reference TRBV9 and TRBJ1-1, is DSGVTQTPKHLITATGQRVTLRCSPRSGDLSVYWYQQSLDQGLQFLIQYYNGEERAKGNILERFSAQQFPDLHSELNLSSLELGDSALYFCASSVEGGENTEAFFGQGTRLTVV.

This clone was recorded at least ten times. The chain employs TRBV7-9 and TRBJ1-1; unclear D gene. Germline V gene sequence: CDR1 SEHNR, CDR2 FQNEAQ (reference sequence). V was pared by 5 bases and J by 1 base, with 8 bases between. The CDR3 totals 13 residues. This chain's CDR3 is CASSMQTNTEAFF. CDR3 DNA sequence: TGTGCCAGCAGCATGCAAACGAACACTGAAGCTTTCTTT.

The chain has TRBV5-1 and TRBJ2-7; 8 nucleotides line up with TRBD1. CDR1 is SGHRS and CDR2 is YFSETQ in the germline V gene. This CDR3 has 14 residues. The J segment lost 7 bases and the V segment lost 3 bases, leaving 9 bases of the junction unmatched. DNA for the CDR3: TGCGCCAGCAGCTCGACCGGGACAGGAGCTGAGCAGTACTTC. Translating gives CASSSTGTGAEQYF.

In its sample, this clone was seen many times. The chain has TRBV20-1 and TRBJ2-2, with TRBD2 matching over 7 bases. The V gene's germline CDR1 is DFQATT and CDR2 SNEGSKA (reference sequence). This CDR3 is 19 amino acids long. The junction had 17 bases not matched to a gene; V was cut back by 0 bases and J by 4 bases. The CDR3 bases are TGCAGTGCTAGAGATTTAAGGGCATCACCCTGCGGGAGCACCGGGGAGCTGTTTTTT. Translating gives CSARDLRASPCGSTGELFF.

The J gene is TRBJ1-5, the V gene TRBV6-1; tentatively, D is TRBD1 (5 bases). V lost 2 bases to trimming and J lost 7 bases, with 15 bases between them. The CDR3 has 15 residues. The germline V gene encodes CDR1 MNHNS and CDR2 SASEGT. The DNA for the CDR3 is TGTGCCAGCAGTGAACCCAGACAGATGGGGCAGCCCCAGCATTTT. Translating gives CASSEPRQMGQPQHF.

The sample holds many counts of this clone. The V and J genes are TRBV3-1 and TRBJ1-4; D gene ambiguous. This CDR3 has 12 residues. V was trimmed by 1 base and J by 8 bases, leaving 5 bases between them. Germline lookup yields CDR1 LGHDT and CDR2 YNNKEL (reference sequence). The CDR3 DNA follows: TGTGCCAGCAGCCAAGGCGAAGAAAAACTGTTTTTT. Amino acids: CASSQGEEKLFF.

Many counts were recorded for this clone. V is TRBV10-2 and J is TRBJ2-1; D is uncertain. Trimming took 6 bases from V and 6 from J, leaving 12 bases between them. Per the germline V gene, CDR1 is WSHSY and CDR2 is SAAADI. This CDR3 has 13 residues. This CDR3 is CASRESVSNEQFF. CDR3 nucleotide sequence: TGCGCCAGCAGGGAAAGCGTGTCCAATGAGCAGTTCTTC.

The genes are TRBV30 and TRBJ2-7, with 8 bases lining up with TRBD1. The CDR3 is made up of 14 amino acids. CDR1 GTSNPN and CDR2 SVGIG come from the germline V gene (reference sequence). With 4 bases clipped from V and 5 bases from J, the junction kept 10 bases outside the gene matches. CDR3 amino acids: CAWMQGDRHNEQYF. In nucleotides, the CDR3 is TGTGCCTGGATGCAGGGGGACAGGCACAACGAGCAGTACTTC. Complete variable domain (other parts from reference TRBV30 and TRBJ2-7): SQTIHQWPATLVQPVGSPLSLECTVEGTSNPNLYWYRQAAGRGLQLLFYSVGIGQISSEVPQNLSASRPQDRQFILSSKKLLLSDSGFYLCAWMQGDRHNEQYFGPGTRLTVT.

This clone appeared many times. The V and J genes are TRBV7-8 and TRBJ2-4; D may be TRBD1 (6 bases). Trimming stripped 4 bases from V and 0 bases from J, with 19 bases between. From germline, CDR1 is SGHVS and CDR2 FQNEAQ. The CDR3 covers 18 residues. Written as DNA, the CDR3 is TGTGCCAGCAGCTCCACCCATACAGGGTCCCTAGCCAAAAACATTCAGTACTTC. Amino acid sequence: CASSSTHTGSLAKNIQYF. The full variable domain, completed using reference TRBV7-8 and TRBJ2-4, is GAGVSQSPRYKVAKRGQDVALRCDPISGHVSLFWYQQALGQGPEFLTYFQNEAQLDKSGLPSDRFFAERPEGSVSTLKIQRTQQEDSAVYLCASSSTHTGSLAKNIQYFGAGTRLSVL.

About this clone: At one end the junction does not follow the germline gene, possibly because of a read error. V and J are TRBV6-4 and TRBJ1-2, with D hard to call. In germline, CDR1 is MRHNA, CDR2 SNTAGT. The CDR3 spans 12 residues. CDR3 sequence (DNA): TGTGCCAGCAGTGACTCGTCAAACGTTTACACTTTC. Residues: CASSDSSNVYTF.

The CDR3, as DNA: TGTGCCAGCAGCTTAGGCGGCAGGGAGACCCAGTACTTC. Its translation: CASSLGGRETQYF. This chain joins TRBV7-9 and TRBJ2-5; D gene uncertain. This CDR3 region has 13 residues. Trimming left V 1 base short and J 5 bases short, with 8 bases between. Germline-derived CDR1 and CDR2 are SEHNR and FQNEAQ (reference sequence).

For this clone: Other nucleotide sequences in the sample specify the same CDR3. This rearrangement joins TRBV12-3 or TRBV12-4 to TRBJ1-2; no firm D call. The CDR3 spans 12 residues. Trimming left V 8 bases short and J 4 bases short, with 11 bases between. CDR3 coding DNA: TGTGCCAGCGGTCCGGTCCCCTATGGCTACACCTTC. Protein product: CASGPVPYGYTF.

This clone was counted a few times. The V and J genes are TRBV28 and TRBJ1-2; D ambiguous. The germline gives CDR1 MDHEN, CDR2 SYDVKM. The CDR3 has 14 residues. Trimming shortened V by 2 bases and J by 4 bases, and 11 bases separated the two germline ends. The CDR3 DNA follows: TGTGCCAGCAGTTTAGGCCGCAACGCCTATGGCTACACCTTC. Protein sequence: CASSLGRNAYGYTF.

This clone was found many times. This CDR3 is CASTGGESTGELFF. CDR3 sequence (DNA): TGTGCCAGCACGGGGGGAGAGAGCACCGGGGAGCTGTTTTTT. This chain connects TRBV13 to TRBJ2-2; TRBD2 agrees at 7 bases. The V and J ends lost 7 bases and 4 bases, in that order; junction bases with no gene match: 6. The CDR3 has 14 residues. Germline CDR1 is PRHDT and CDR2 is FYEKMQ (reference sequence).

V is TRBV11-2 and J is TRBJ2-7; D is possibly TRBD1 (6 bases). V lost 0 bases to trimming and J lost 2 bases, with 11 bases between them. This CDR3 has 15 residues. Germline values: CDR1 SGHAT, CDR2 FQNNGV. The CDR3 loop is CASSLDPNRAYEQYV. DNA of the CDR3: TGTGCCAGCAGCTTAGACCCAAACAGGGCCTACGAGCAGTACGTC.

This clone was picked up many times. This CDR3 is also generated by other DNA sequences in the sample. The V and J genes are TRBV2 and TRBJ1-4, with D possibly TRBD1 on 5 matching bases. Trimming took 6 bases from V and 0 from J, leaving 17 bases between them. Germline loops: CDR1 SNHLY, CDR2 FYNNEI. The CDR3 contains 17 residues. The CDR3 nucleotides are TGTGCCAGCAGGGTTTCAGGGATTCTCGCAACTAATGAAAAACTGTTTTTT. Protein product: CASRVSGILATNEKLFF.

This clone counts as medium-sized. V is TRBV6-2 or TRBV6-3 and J is TRBJ1-2; perhaps TRBD1 as D (6 bases). V dropped 2 bases and J dropped 2 bases, with 15 bases sitting between them. This CDR3 region has 16 residues. Germline V gives CDR1 MNHEY, CDR2 SVGEGT. The chain's CDR3 is CASSYPGGGRNYGYTF. CDR3 DNA sequence: TGTGCCAGCAGTTACCCGGGTGGGGGGCGCAACTATGGCTACACCTTC.

This clone was detected ten times or more. The rearrangement uses TRBV5-1 and TRBJ2-3, with 12 bases lining up with TRBD2. The ends lost 2 bases at V and 2 bases at J; junction bases unmatched: 3. The CDR3 totals 16 residues. CDR1 and CDR2 from the germline V gene are SGHRS and YFSETQ. CDR3 region: CASSLGLAGTTDTQYF. The CDR3 nucleotides read TGCGCCAGCAGCTTAGGACTAGCGGGGACCACAGATACGCAGTATTTT.

This clone occurred a few times. The V gene is TRBV20-1, the J gene TRBJ1-2; D possibly corresponds to TRBD1 (5 bases). CDR1 DFQATT and CDR2 SNEGSKA come from the germline V gene (reference sequence). V gave up 6 bases and J gave up 4 bases, with 15 bases separating them. This CDR3 contains 13 residues. The CDR3, as DNA: TGCAGTGCCCGGACAAACTATCTCTATGGCTACACCTTC. This encodes CSARTNYLYGYTF.

This clone was found many times. With a much larger clone just one base away, this may be a read error. The V call is TRBV20-1, the J call TRBJ2-1; D is undetermined. This CDR3 comprises 11 residues. From germline, CDR1 is DFQATT and CDR2 SNEGSKA (reference sequence). Trimming took 6 bases from V and 9 from J, leaving 12 bases between them. CDR3 nucleotide sequence: TGCAGTGCCGCAAGGAACAGTGAGCAGTTCTTC. It yields the protein CSAARNSEQFF.

This clone was found a few times. V gene TRBV6-1 combines with J gene TRBJ1-2, with 8 bases aligning to TRBD1. CDR1 is MNHNS and CDR2 is SASEGT in the germline V gene. This CDR3 has 13 residues. Germline trimming cut 4 bases from V and 4 bases from J; bases unmatched to any gene: 2. CDR3 DNA sequence: TGTGCCAGCAGTGTACAGGGGGGCTATGGCTACACCTTC. Amino acid sequence: CASSVQGGYGYTF.